This T cell receptor beta chain was recorded in a study of blood T cell repertoires in COVID-19. V lost 7 bases to trimming and J lost 5 bases, with 20 bases between them. Germline assignment: CDR1 SNHLY and CDR2 FYNNEI. The CDR3 is made up of 15 amino acids. The data were produced by immunoSEQ multiplex PCR, yet TCRdb's version contains in-frame clones alone and is incomplete. The sample records roughly 160,000 clones, 74% being singletons. The sample consisted of peripheral blood. The sequence came from an elderly woman with acute or convalescent COVID-19. The rearrangement joins TRBV2 to TRBJ2-5; TRBD1 might be the D (6 bases). The DNA of the CDR3 is TGTGCCAGCACCCTGCAAGGGGGATTCGAGGAGACCCAGTACTTC. This gives the protein CASTLQGGFEETQYF.